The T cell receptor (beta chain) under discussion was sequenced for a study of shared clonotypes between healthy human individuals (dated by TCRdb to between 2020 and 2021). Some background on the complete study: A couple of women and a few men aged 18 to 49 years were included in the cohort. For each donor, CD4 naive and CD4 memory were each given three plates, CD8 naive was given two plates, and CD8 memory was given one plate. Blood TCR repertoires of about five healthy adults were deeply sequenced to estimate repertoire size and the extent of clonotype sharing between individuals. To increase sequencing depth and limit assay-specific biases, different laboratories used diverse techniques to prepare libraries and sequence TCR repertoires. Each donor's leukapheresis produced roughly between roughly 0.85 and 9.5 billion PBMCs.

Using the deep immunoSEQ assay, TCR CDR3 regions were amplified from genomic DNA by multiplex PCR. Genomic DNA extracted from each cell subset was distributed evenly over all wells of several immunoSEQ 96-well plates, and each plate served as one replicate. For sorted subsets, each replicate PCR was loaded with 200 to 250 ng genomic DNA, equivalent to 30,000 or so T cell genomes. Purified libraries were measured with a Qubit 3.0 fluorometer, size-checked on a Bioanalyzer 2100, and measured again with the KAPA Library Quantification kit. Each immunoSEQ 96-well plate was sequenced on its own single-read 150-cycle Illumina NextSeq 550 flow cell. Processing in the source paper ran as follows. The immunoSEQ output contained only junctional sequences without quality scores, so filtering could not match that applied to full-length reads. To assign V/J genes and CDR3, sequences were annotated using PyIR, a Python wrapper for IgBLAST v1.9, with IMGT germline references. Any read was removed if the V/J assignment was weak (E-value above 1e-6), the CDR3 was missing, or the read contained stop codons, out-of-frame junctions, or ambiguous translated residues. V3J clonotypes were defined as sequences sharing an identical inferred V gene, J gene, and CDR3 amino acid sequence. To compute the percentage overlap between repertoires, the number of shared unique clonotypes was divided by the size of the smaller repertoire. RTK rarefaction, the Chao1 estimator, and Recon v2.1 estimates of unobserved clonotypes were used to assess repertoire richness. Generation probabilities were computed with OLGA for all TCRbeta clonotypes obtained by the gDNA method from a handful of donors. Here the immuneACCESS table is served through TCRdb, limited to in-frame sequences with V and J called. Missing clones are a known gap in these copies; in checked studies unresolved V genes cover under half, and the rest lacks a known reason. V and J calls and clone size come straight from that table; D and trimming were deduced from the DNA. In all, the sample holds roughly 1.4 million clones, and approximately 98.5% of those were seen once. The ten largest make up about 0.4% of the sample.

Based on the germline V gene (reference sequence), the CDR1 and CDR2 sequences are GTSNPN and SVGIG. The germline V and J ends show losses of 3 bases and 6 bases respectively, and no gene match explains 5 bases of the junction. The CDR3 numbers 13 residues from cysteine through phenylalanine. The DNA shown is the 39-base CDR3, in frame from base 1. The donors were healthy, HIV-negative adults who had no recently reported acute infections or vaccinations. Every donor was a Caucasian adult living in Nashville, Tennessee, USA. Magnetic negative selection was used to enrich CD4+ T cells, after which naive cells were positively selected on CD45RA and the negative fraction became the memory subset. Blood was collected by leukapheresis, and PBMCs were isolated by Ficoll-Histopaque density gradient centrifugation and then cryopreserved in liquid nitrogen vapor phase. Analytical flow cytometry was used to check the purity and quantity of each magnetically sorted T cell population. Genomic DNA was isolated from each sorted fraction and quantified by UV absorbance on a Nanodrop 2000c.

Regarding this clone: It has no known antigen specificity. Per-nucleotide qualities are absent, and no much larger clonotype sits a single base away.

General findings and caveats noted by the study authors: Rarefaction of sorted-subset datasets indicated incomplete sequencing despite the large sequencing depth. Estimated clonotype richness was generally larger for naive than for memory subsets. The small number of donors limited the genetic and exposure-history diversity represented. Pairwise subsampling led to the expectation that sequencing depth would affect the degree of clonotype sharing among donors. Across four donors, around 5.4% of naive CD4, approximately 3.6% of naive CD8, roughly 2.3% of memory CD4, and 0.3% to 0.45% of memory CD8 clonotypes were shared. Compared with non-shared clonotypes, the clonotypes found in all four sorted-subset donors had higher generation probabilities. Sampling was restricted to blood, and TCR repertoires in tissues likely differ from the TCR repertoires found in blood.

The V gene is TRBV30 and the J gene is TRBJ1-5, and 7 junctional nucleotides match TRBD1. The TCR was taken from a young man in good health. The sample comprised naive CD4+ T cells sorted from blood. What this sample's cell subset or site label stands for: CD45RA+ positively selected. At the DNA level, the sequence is TGTGCCTGGAGCCTGACAGGGACTCAGCCCCAGCATTTT. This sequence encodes CAWSLTGTQPQHF.